This TCR beta chain derives from a study of T cell changes during pregnancy in multiple sclerosis. The table lists this clone with a count of one. Libraries were prepared by immunoSEQ multiplex PCR; TCRdb keeps only in-frame clonotypes and omits some of them. The table includes roughly 26,000 clones, 85% to 90% detected once. This CDR3 is 13 amino acids long. Germline V CDR1 and CDR2: SGHTA, FQGNSA. Trimming took 2 bases from V and 4 from J, leaving 9 bases between them. The TCR sequence derives from a female donor with multiple sclerosis, enrolled in a pregnancy study. Here the sequenced sample was CD8+ T cells from peripheral blood mononuclear cells, taken in the second trimester of pregnancy. This sequence joins TRBV7-2 and TRBJ2-7; D is unresolved. This CDR3 is CASSLTLQYEQYF. For the CDR3, the DNA is TGTGCCAGCAGCTTAACCCTCCAGTACGAGCAGTACTTC. The whole variable domain, remainder taken from reference TRBV7-2 and TRBJ2-7, is GAGVSQSPSNKVTEKGKDVELRCDPISGHTALYWYRQSLGQGLEFLIYFQGNSAPDKSGLPSDRFSAERTGGSVSTLTIQRTQQEDSAVYLCASSLTLQYEQYFGPGTRLTVT.